Listed below are T cell receptor beta chains from one sample, sequenced in a study of patients and donors after allogeneic stem cell transplantation. One entry per CDR3 protein results from TCRdb running MiXCR on the RT-PCR reads. The sample consists of 190,000 or so distinct CDR3 sequences, 40% to 45% of them appearing once. Sequencing was performed on blood, either unsorted or a sorted T cell fraction (not recorded which). The receptors here all came from a human donor who was either an allogeneic HSCT recipient or a stem cell or donor lymphocyte infusion donor (not recorded which). It is not recorded whose cells these are; they may come from a transplant donor. Each CDR3 is given with its conserved first and last residue. A D gene is named only where the DNA matches it firmly. Size is stated for part of the rows, as once, few or many counts, or as a class when the clone is expanded.

TRBV6-5	TRBJ2-1	NA	NA	TGTGCCAGCTACGGGCGGAGGAGGGCCAAGAGCTCCTACAATGAGCAGTTCTTC	CASYGRRRAKSSYNEQFF
TRBV5-1	TRBJ2-7	few	NA	TGCGCCAGCAGCTTTCTCTCACTACCCACCTACGAGCAGTACTTC	CASSFLSLPTYEQYF
TRBV9	TRBJ2-5	NA	TRBD1	TGTGCCAGCAGCGTAGAAGCAGGGGGCTATGAGACCCAGTACTTC	CASSVEAGGYETQYF
TRBV6-6	TRBJ1-2	NA	NA	TGTGCCAGCAGTGCAGGGTATGCCTATGGCTACACCTTC	CASSAGYAYGYTF
TRBV5-8	TRBJ1-1	NA	NA	TGTGCCAGCAGCTTTCGCTCCAGCCACTTGAACACTGAAGCTTTCTTT	CASSFRSSHLNTEAFF
TRBV12-3/TRBV12-4	TRBJ2-3	NA	NA	TGTGCCAGCAAGTACTCCCTGGGAGCAGATACGCAGTATTTT	CASKYSLGADTQYF
TRBV28	TRBJ2-7	NA	NA	TGTGCCACCAGTCCGCAATTATACGAGCAGTACTTC	CATSPQLYEQYF
TRBV7-3	TRBJ1-1	NA	TRBD1	TGTGCCAGCAGCCTTCTTCCCGGGACAGGGGCGAACACTGAAGCTTTCTTT	CASSLLPGTGANTEAFF
TRBV7-6	TRBJ2-3	NA	TRBD2	TGTGCCAGCAGCCCCCGGGGCGGGAGGGCCGCAGATACGCAGTATTTT	CASSPRGGRAADTQYF
TRBV6-5	TRBJ2-1	NA	TRBD2	TGTGCCAGCAGTGAACTAGCGTCCACCTACAATGAGCAGTTCTTC	CASSELASTYNEQFF
TRBV29-1	TRBJ1-5	few	NA	TGCAGCGTTCGGGAGGGGCCGGGAGGTCAGCCCCAGCATTTT	CSVREGPGGQPQHF
TRBV24-1	TRBJ1-2	few	NA	TGTGCCACCAGTACGGCCGAGGGGGGCTACACCTTC	CATSTAEGGYTF
TRBV29-1	TRBJ1-2	once	NA	TGCAGCGTTGAAGTCCATCAAGGGTTAGGGAATGGCTACACCTTC	CSVEVHQGLGNGYTF
TRBV12-3/TRBV12-4	TRBJ1-5	many	NA	TGTGCCAGCAAAGTACAGGGAAATCAGCCCCAGCATTTT	CASKVQGNQPQHF
TRBV12-3/TRBV12-4	TRBJ1-3	NA	NA	TGTGCCAGCAGTTTGGCCATCAGGACAGTTATTCAAACGGGCTCTGGAAACACCATATATTTT	CASSLAIRTVIQTGSGNTIYF
TRBV6-6	TRBJ1-1	NA	TRBD1	TGTGCCAGCAGCCCAACCGGCCTGGGACAGGGGAACACTGAAGCTTTCTTT	CASSPTGLGQGNTEAFF
TRBV27	TRBJ2-1	NA	NA	TGTGCCAGCAGTTTAGTCTGGGGCAATGAGCAGTTCTTC	CASSLVWGNEQFF
TRBV12-3/TRBV12-4	TRBJ1-5	NA	NA	TGTGCCAGCAGTTTAGCTGGGTGGTCCAGGGTATATAGCAATCAGCCCCAGCATTTT	CASSLAGWSRVYSNQPQHF
TRBV29-1	TRBJ1-1	few	TRBD1	TGCAGCGTGATAGAAACAGGGGTTAACACTGAAGCTTTCTTT	CSVIETGVNTEAFF
TRBV30	TRBJ1-5	NA	NA	TGTGCCTGGAGCCATTCGAGCAATCAGCCCCAGCATTTT	CAWSHSSNQPQHF
TRBV24-1	TRBJ2-1	few	TRBD2	TGTGCCACCAGTGATTCAAAGCGGGAGGGGGATGAGCAGTTCTTC	CATSDSKREGDEQFF
TRBV5-1	TRBJ1-1	NA	NA	TGCGCCAGCAGCTTGGACGTTTTCTTT	CASSLDVFF
TRBV7-2	TRBJ1-1	NA	NA	TGTGCCAGCAGCTCACCCCTGGTTCCGGGGACTGAAGCTTTCTTT	CASSSPLVPGTEAFF
TRBV12-3/TRBV12-4	TRBJ1-2	NA	NA	TGTGCCAGCAGTTTGGCAGGGAAGGGGGAGAGTGGCTACACCTTC	CASSLAGKGESGYTF
TRBV15	TRBJ2-1	NA	TRBD2	TGTGCCACCAGCAGAGGGGCGGGAGTCTACAATGAGCAGTTCTTC	CATSRGAGVYNEQFF
TRBV4-2	TRBJ1-3	few	NA	TGTGCCAGCAGCCAAGCGGCAAGCTCTGGAAACACCATATATTTT	CASSQAASSGNTIYF
TRBV19	TRBJ2-7	NA	TRBD2	TGTGCCAGTAGTATTAGCGGGGCCGGGGAGCAGTACTTC	CASSISGAGEQYF
TRBV5-1	TRBJ2-2	few	TRBD2	TGCGCCAGCACGGGTTTCCCACTTAGCGGGAGTGGCACCGGGGAGCTGTTTTTT	CASTGFPLSGSGTGELFF
TRBV7-3	TRBJ2-4	NA	TRBD1	TGTGCCAGCAGCTTAAGGGGGACAGATGAAAACATTCAGTACTTC	CASSLRGTDENIQYF
TRBV7-9	TRBJ2-7	few	NA	TGTGCCAGCAGCTCACCAGCGGCCCACGAGCAGTACTTC	CASSSPAAHEQYF
TRBV13	TRBJ2-1	NA	TRBD1	TGTGCCAGCAGCTTTTGGACAGGGAGGAATGAGCAGTTCTTC	CASSFWTGRNEQFF
TRBV7-2	TRBJ1-2	NA	NA	TGTGCCAGCAGCCGACCAGGATTTTTCTATGGCTACACCTTC	CASSRPGFFYGYTF
TRBV29-1	TRBJ1-1	few	NA	TGCAGCGGGGTCGACCTGAACACTGAAGCTTTCTTT	CSGVDLNTEAFF
TRBV7-6	TRBJ1-4	NA	NA	TGTGCCAGCAGCTTAGGGTGGACTAATGAAAAACTGTTTTTT	CASSLGWTNEKLFF
TRBV19	TRBJ2-5	NA	NA	TGTGCCAGTAGTATATGGCTGAGCCGCCTAGGAGAAGGAGAGACCCAGTACTTC	CASSIWLSRLGEGETQYF
TRBV9	TRBJ1-1	NA	NA	TGTGCCAGCAGCGTAGAAAATGAAGCGAACACTGAAGCTTTCTTT	CASSVENEANTEAFF